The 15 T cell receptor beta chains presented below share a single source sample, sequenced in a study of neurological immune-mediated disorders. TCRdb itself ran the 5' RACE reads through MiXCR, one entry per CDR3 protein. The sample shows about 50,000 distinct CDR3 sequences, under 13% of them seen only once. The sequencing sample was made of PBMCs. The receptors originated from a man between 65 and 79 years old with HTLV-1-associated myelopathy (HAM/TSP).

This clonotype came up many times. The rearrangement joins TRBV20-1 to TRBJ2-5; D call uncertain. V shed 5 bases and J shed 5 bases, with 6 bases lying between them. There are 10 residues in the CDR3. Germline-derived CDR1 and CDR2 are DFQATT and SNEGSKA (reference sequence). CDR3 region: CSAAWETQYF. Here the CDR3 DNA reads TGCAGTGCTGCCTGGGAGACCCAGTACTTC.

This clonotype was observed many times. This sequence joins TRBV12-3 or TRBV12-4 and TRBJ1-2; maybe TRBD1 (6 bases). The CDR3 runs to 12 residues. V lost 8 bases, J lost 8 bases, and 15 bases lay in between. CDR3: CASQQGSWGYTF. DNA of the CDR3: TGTGCCAGCCAACAGGGTTCATGGGGCTACACCTTC.

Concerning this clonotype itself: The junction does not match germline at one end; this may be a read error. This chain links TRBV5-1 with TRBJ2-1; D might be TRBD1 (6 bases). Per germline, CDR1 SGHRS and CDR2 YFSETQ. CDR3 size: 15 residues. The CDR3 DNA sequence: TGCGCCAGCAGCCCTAGGACAGTCGCCTACGATGAGCAGTTCTTC. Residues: CASSPRTVAYDEQFF.

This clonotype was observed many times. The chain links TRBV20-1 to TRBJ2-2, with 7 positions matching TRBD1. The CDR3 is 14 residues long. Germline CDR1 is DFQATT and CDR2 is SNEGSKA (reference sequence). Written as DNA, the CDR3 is TGCAGCACCACAATGAGGGGGCGTACCGGGGAGCTGTTTTTT. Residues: CSTTMRGRTGELFF.

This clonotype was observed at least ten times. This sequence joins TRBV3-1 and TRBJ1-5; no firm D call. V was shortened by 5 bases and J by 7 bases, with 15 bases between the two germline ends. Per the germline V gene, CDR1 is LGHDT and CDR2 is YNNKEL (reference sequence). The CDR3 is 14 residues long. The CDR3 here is CASSSREFTQPQHF. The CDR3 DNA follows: TGTGCCAGCAGCTCGAGAGAATTTACACAGCCCCAGCATTTT.

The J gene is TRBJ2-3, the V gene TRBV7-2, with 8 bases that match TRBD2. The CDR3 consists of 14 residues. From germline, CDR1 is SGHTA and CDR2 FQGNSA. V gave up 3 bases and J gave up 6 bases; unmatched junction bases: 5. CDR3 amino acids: CASSFSLAVDTQYF. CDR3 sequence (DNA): TGTGCCAGCAGCTTCTCACTAGCGGTGGATACGCAGTATTTT.

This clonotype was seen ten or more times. The DNA of the CDR3 is TGCGCCAGCAGTTACCCTGCGGGGGGGTACAATGAGCAGTTCTTC. Translation: CASSYPAGGYNEQFF. The chain has TRBV5-1 and TRBJ2-1, with 9 bases aligning to TRBD2. The ends lost 5 bases at V and 4 bases at J; junction bases unmatched: 7. Germline V gene lookup returns CDR1 SGHRS and CDR2 YFSETQ. The CDR3 consists of 15 residues.

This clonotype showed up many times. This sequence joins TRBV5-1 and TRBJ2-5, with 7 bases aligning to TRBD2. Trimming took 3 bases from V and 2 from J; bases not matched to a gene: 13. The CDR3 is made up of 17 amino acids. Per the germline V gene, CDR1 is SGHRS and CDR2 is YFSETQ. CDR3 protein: CASSSSGKPAGQETQYF. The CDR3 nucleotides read TGCGCCAGCAGCTCGTCCGGGAAGCCAGCGGGACAAGAGACCCAGTACTTC.

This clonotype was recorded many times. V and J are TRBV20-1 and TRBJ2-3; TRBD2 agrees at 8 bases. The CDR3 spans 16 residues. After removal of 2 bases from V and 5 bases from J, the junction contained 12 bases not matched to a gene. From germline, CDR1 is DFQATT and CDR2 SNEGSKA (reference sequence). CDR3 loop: CSARSGGGRPGDTQYF. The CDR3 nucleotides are TGCAGTGCTAGATCTGGGGGCGGGAGGCCGGGAGATACGCAGTATTTT.

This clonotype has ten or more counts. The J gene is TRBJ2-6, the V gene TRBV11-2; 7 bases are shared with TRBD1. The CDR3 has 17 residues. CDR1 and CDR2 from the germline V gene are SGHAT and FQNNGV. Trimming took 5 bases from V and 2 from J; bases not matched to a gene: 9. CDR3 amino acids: CASSDTLQGAGANVLTF. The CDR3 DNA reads TGTGCCAGCAGCGATACCTTGCAGGGGGCTGGGGCCAACGTCCTGACTTTC.

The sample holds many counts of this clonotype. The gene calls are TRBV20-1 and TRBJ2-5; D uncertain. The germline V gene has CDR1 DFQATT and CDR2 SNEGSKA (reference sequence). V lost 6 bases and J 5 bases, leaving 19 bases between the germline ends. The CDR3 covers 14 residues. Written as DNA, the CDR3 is TGCAGTGCCGTACCGGGTGGGGTCGGGGAGACCCAGTACTTC. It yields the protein CSAVPGGVGETQYF.

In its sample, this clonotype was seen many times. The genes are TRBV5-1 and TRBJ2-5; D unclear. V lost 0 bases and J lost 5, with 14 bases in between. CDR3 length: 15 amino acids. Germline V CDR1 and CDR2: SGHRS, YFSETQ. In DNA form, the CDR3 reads TGCGCCAGCAGCTTGGTGGTCGGGTCATATGAGACCCAGTACTTC. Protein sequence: CASSLVVGSYETQYF.

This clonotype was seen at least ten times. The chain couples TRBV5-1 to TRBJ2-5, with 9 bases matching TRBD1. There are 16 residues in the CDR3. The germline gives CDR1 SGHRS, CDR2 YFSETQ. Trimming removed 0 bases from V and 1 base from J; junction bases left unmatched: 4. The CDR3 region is CASSLGGQGVQETQYF. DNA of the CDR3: TGCGCCAGCAGCTTGGGGGGACAGGGTGTCCAAGAGACCCAGTACTTC.

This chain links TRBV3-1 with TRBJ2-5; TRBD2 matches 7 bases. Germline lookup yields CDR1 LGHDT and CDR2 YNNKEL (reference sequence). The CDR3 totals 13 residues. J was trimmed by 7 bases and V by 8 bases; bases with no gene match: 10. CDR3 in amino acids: CASGLAASGTQYF. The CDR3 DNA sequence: TGTGCCAGCGGCCTAGCGGCCTCCGGGACCCAGTACTTC.

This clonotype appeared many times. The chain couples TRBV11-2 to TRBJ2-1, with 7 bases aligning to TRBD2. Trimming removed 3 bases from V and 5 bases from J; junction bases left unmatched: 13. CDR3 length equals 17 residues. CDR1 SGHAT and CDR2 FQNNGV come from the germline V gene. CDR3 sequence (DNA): TGTGCCAGCAGCTTTCCCCGTAGCGGGCTACAAGACAATGAGCAGTTCTTC. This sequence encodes CASSFPRSGLQDNEQFF.